This T cell receptor beta chain emerged from a study of OX40 agonist ivuxolimab in advanced cancers. Study in general: The drug used for patients, ivuxolimab, was an agonistic anti-OX40 (CD134) antibody. Treatment received earlier with anti-PD-1, anti-PD-L1 or anti-CTLA-4 agents was allowed, and around 40% had some. Whole-study findings and limits: The study observed clonal expansion of CD4+ and CD8+ blood T cells by week 6 at 0.1 to 3.0 mg/kg.

The CDR3 has 17 amino acids. Trimming at V came to 7 bases and at J to 2 bases, leaving 13 bases not matched to a gene. CDR1 SNHLY and CDR2 FYNNEI come from the germline V gene. Blood draws occurred at baseline, cycle 4 day 1, and cycle 7 day 1. Worth noting for this clone: Its antigen is not known.

Sequencing was performed with immunoSEQ multiplex PCR; in TCRdb, only in-frame clones are kept and a portion is missing. This table holds approximately 70,000 clones, around 88% found once. The chain has TRBV2 and TRBJ2-1, with 8 bases that match TRBD2. This sequence was found in an adult with an advanced solid tumor such as melanoma, head and neck, liver or kidney cancer. Source: CD4+ or CD8+ T cells sorted from blood, taken in a trial of the OX40 agonist ivuxolimab. The DNA for the CDR3 is TGTGCCAGCACCACCAGGGGTACCGGGGGGGCCTACAATGAGCAGTTCTTC. The encoded protein is CASTTRGTGGAYNEQFF.